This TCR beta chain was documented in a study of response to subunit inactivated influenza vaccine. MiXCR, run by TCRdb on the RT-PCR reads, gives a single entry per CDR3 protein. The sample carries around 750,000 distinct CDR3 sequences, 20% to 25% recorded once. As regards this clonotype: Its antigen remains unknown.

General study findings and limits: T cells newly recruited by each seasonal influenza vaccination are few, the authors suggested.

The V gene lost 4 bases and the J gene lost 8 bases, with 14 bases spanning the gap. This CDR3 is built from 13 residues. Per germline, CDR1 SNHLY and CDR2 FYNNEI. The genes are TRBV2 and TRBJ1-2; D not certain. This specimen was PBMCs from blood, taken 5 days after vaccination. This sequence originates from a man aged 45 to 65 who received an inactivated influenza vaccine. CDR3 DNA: TGTGCCAGCAGTGTTCGGATCGAAGGCGGCTACACCTTC. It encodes CASSVRIEGGYTF.